This T cell receptor beta chain came from a study of control samples from healthy donors and cancer patients. Germline assignment: CDR1 MNHEY and CDR2 SMNVEV (reference sequence). The V segment lost 8 bases and the J segment 12 bases; nucleotides outside the gene matches: 8. The CDR3 sequence is 11 residues long. The repertoire was sequenced with immunoSEQ multiplex PCR; TCRdb's copy has only in-frame clones and lacks some. The sample consists of about 110,000 clones, just over 90% of them appearing once. Specimen: blood. The chain is built from TRBV27 and TRBJ1-1; 8 bases line up with TRBD1. This clonotype was obtained from a woman in her late teens or twenties in good health. This CDR3 reads CASEGRQGSFF. The CDR3, as DNA: TGTGCCAGCGAAGGGAGACAGGGGTCTTTCTTT.